The entry below gives a single T cell receptor beta chain sequence along with its context. Its specificity is unknown. The data stem from a study of OX40 agonist ivuxolimab in advanced cancers. CDR3 size: 16 residues. CDR1 KGHSH and CDR2 LQKENI come from the germline V gene. V trimming: 1 base; J trimming: 11 bases; junction bases outside the gene matches: 13. Study-level findings and limits: Antigens targeted by the expanded peripheral T cells were not determined.

Data came from immunoSEQ multiplex PCR; TCRdb stores just in-frame clones and leaves some out. The data show roughly 76,000 clones, with around 84% seen just once and less than 3% held by the top ten. This clonotype originated in an adult with an advanced solid tumor such as melanoma, head and neck, liver or kidney cancer. This material consisted of CD4+ or CD8+ T cells sorted from blood, taken in a trial of the OX40 agonist ivuxolimab. The chain employs TRBV18 and TRBJ1-3; 8 nucleotides agree with TRBD1. The CDR3 DNA follows: TGTGCCAGCTCACCACAGCCCGGGACAGGACCAAGGGCCATATATTTT. Its translation is CASSPQPGTGPRAIYF.